This T cell receptor beta chain was observed in a study of cytomegalovirus exposure and HLA in healthy donors. Trimming took off 6 bases at V and 6 bases at J, with 10 bases between the two ends. The germline V gene has CDR1 DFQATT and CDR2 SNEGSKA (reference sequence). The CDR3 is 11 residues long. Remarks on this clone: Its antigen is as yet unknown.

Whole-study results and caveats: Most sequenced TCRs were rare (though some public TCRs occurred in many donors).

The PCR was carried out with 60 Vbeta primers and 13 Jbeta primers. Libraries were prepared by immunoSEQ multiplex PCR; TCRdb keeps only in-frame clonotypes and omits some of them. The sample holds approximately 110,000 clones, 65% to 80% seen once. V gene TRBV20-1 combines with J gene TRBJ2-3, with D possibly TRBD1 on 6 matching bases. Source material: PBMCs. The source is a woman aged 40 to 50 in good health and CMV-seronegative. The CDR3 loop is CSAQGLDTQYF. DNA of the CDR3: TGCAGTGCCCAGGGGTTGGATACGCAGTATTTT.